This T cell receptor beta chain was sequenced for a study of T cells in Graves' hyperthyroidism and ophthalmopathy. Trimming pared 3 bases from V and 4 bases from J, leaving 12 bases between. Germline CDR1 is SNHLY and CDR2 is FYNNEI. CDR3 length: 15 residues. This clonotype came up many times. As yet, its antigen is unknown. Diagnosing involved the use of clinical symptoms, serum thyroxine and TRAb, thyroid ultrasound and orbital computed tomography. The source of the PBMCs was approximately 10 ml of fresh peripheral blood. Regions amplified from RNA transcripts were the TCR beta CDR3 regions. The HTBI primer set drove a first-round RT-PCR of the TCR CDR3. TCRdb recomputed calls from the multiplex PCR reads with MiXCR, one row per CDR3 protein. The table includes hundreds of thousands of distinct CDR3 sequences, about 15% detected once. Whole-study findings and limits: Blood also held most thyroid clonotypes expanded beyond 0.001.

This clonotype was sampled from a woman between 50 and 59 years old with Graves' ophthalmopathy. This chain links TRBV2 with TRBJ2-2; a possible D gene is TRBD2 (5 bases). Sequenced material: blood. The CDR3 nucleotides read TGTGCCAGCAGTGATAGAGCAAGCGGCACCGGGGAGCTGTTTTTT. Translating it yields CASSDRASGTGELFF.